This entry lists 32 T cell receptor beta chains sequenced from one sample in a study of blood T cell repertoires in COVID-19. Here immunoSEQ multiplex PCR was the method, and the copy in TCRdb shows in-frame clones only, minus some. This sample has just over 650,000 clones, with around 90% found just once. Sequencing input: peripheral blood. These receptor sequences come from a woman between 18 and 30 years old with acute or convalescent COVID-19.

V gene TRBV5-6 combines with J gene TRBJ1-1, with 11 bases lining up with TRBD1. V trimming: 7 bases; J trimming: 5 bases; junction bases outside the gene matches: 10. Germline CDR1 and CDR2: SGHDT and YYEEEE. CDR3 length: 15 residues. CDR3 sequence (DNA): TGTGCCAGCGGATTAAAGGACAGGGGGCTGACTGAAGCTTTCTTT. Its protein is CASGLKDRGLTEAFF.

V and J are TRBV27 and TRBJ1-2; D uncertain. V was clipped by 0 bases and J by 6 bases, with 11 bases between them. Germline V CDR1 and CDR2: MNHEY, SMNVEV (reference sequence). The CDR3 covers 14 residues. The CDR3 reads CASSLSPKPDGYTF. In DNA, the CDR3 is TGTGCCAGCAGTTTATCCCCTAAGCCCGATGGCTACACCTTC.

The J gene is TRBJ2-3, the V gene TRBV7-9; possible D gene TRBD2, 6 bases. This CDR3 contains 15 residues. Germline V gene data show CDR1 as SEHNR and CDR2 as FQNEAQ (reference sequence). V dropped 1 base and J dropped 3 bases, with 11 bases sitting between them. Here the CDR3 DNA reads TGTGCCAGCAGCTTAGGGGGGGAGAGTACAGATACGCAGTATTTT. Protein: CASSLGGESTDTQYF.

This chain joins TRBV6-1 and TRBJ2-7; D call uncertain. Trimming left V 3 bases short and J 0 bases short, with 6 bases between. Germline CDR1 reads MNHNS; CDR2 reads SASEGT. The CDR3 has 13 amino acids. The CDR3 reads CASSEGISYEQYF. In DNA form, the CDR3 reads TGTGCCAGCAGTGAGGGCATCTCCTACGAGCAGTACTTC.

V gene TRBV5-1 combines with J gene TRBJ2-3; TRBD2 agrees at 9 bases. The CDR3 has 15 residues. J was trimmed by 4 bases and V by 6 bases; bases with no gene match: 9. Germline lookup yields CDR1 SGHRS and CDR2 YFSETQ. The CDR3 reads CASTRGTSLADTQYF. CDR3 in DNA: TGCGCCAGCACCCGGGGGACTAGCCTCGCAGATACGCAGTATTTT.

The rearrangement links TRBV9 to TRBJ1-3; no reliable D call. With 5 bases removed from V and 0 bases from J, the gap between germline ends came to 6 bases. The CDR3 length is 13 residues. Germline CDR1 and CDR2: SGDLS and YYNGEE. The CDR3 DNA is TGTGCCAGCAGACCTAACTCTGGAAACACCATATATTTT. Protein: CASRPNSGNTIYF.

The rearrangement links TRBV7-9 to TRBJ1-3, with 7 positions matching TRBD1. The germline V gene encodes CDR1 SEHNR and CDR2 FQNEAQ (reference sequence). The CDR3 has 16 amino acids. With V trimmed by 4 bases and J by 0 bases, 6 bases remained unmatched. CDR3 protein: CASSSPGQRSGNTIYF. The CDR3 DNA is TGTGCCAGCAGCTCGCCGGGACAGCGCTCTGGAAACACCATATATTTT.

V is TRBV5-6 and J is TRBJ1-3; TRBD1 is a possible D gene (6 bases). The germline gives CDR1 SGHDT, CDR2 YYEEEE. The CDR3 covers 18 residues. V gave up 3 bases and J gave up 6 bases, with 25 bases separating them. The CDR3: CASSSFGFGGAAKNTIYF. The CDR3 DNA reads TGTGCCAGCAGCTCTTTTGGTTTCGGGGGGGCTGCTAAAAACACCATATATTTT. The variable domain in full, with the rest retrieved from reference TRBV5-6 and TRBJ1-3, is DAGVTQSPTHLIKTRGQQVTLRCSPKSGHDTVSWYQQALGQGPQFIFQYYEEEERQRGNFPDRFSGHQFPNYSSELNVNALLLGDSALYLCASSSFGFGGAAKNTIYFGEGSWLTVV.

The rearrangement uses TRBV7-2 and TRBJ2-3; D possibly corresponds to TRBD1 (6 bases). Germline V gene sequence: CDR1 SGHTA, CDR2 FQGNSA. V lost 1 base and J lost 4, with 15 bases in between. CDR3 length equals 16 residues. CDR3 sequence reads: CASSLGGGVGADTQYF. The CDR3 DNA sequence: TGTGCCAGCAGCTTAGGTGGGGGCGTAGGCGCAGATACGCAGTATTTT.

The chain links TRBV30 to TRBJ1-2, with D tentatively TRBD1 (5 bases). Germline V CDR1 and CDR2: GTSNPN, SVGIG (reference sequence). Trimming removed 0 bases at V and 6 bases at J, with 11 bases between. The CDR3 length is 13 residues. CDR3 sequence reads: CAWSVSGGNGYTF. DNA of the CDR3: TGTGCCTGGAGTGTCAGCGGGGGAAATGGCTACACCTTC.

The V and J genes are TRBV6-5 and TRBJ1-1; D uncertain. CDR3 length: 14 amino acids. Trimming shortened V by 1 base and J by 8 bases, and 14 bases separated the two germline ends. Germline V CDR1 and CDR2: MNHEY, SVGAGI. The CDR3: CASSYYAASNEAFF. The CDR3 bases are TGTGCCAGCAGTTACTACGCGGCTAGCAACGAAGCTTTCTTT.

V gene TRBV3-1 (or the pseudogene TRBV3-2) combines with J gene TRBJ2-3, with 14 positions matching TRBD2. Trimming cost V 3 bases and J 4 bases; bases outside gene matches: 9. The CDR3 contains 18 residues. Germline V gene data show CDR1 as LGHDT and CDR2 as YNNKEL (reference sequence). The CDR3 sequence: CASSQWATSGGDADTQYF. The CDR3 nucleotides are TGTGCCAGCAGCCAGTGGGCGACTAGCGGGGGGGACGCAGATACGCAGTATTTT.

V gene TRBV6-6 combines with J gene TRBJ2-3, with 7 positions matching TRBD1. V was clipped by 2 bases and J by 2 bases; unmatched bases: 1. Germline CDR1 and CDR2: MNHNY and SVGAGI (reference sequence). The CDR3 runs 14 residues. CDR3 sequence reads: CASSYGQATDTQYF. CDR3 sequence (DNA): TGTGCCAGCAGTTACGGACAGGCCACAGATACGCAGTATTTT.

The CDR3 here is CASSLRTGSNEQYF. CDR3 nucleotide sequence: TGCGCCAGCAGCCTTCGGACAGGGTCCAACGAGCAGTACTTC. The chain links TRBV4-3 to TRBJ2-7, with 8 bases identical to TRBD1. This CDR3 is 14 amino acids long. J lost 5 bases, V lost 4 bases, and 7 bases had no gene match. Per the germline V gene, CDR1 is LGHNA and CDR2 is YSLEER.

This chain links TRBV5-6 with TRBJ2-3; 8 nucleotides line up with TRBD2. V lost 2 bases, J lost 2 bases, and 4 bases stayed unmatched. The CDR3 sequence is 15 residues long. Germline CDR1 is SGHDT and CDR2 is YYEEEE. In DNA form, the CDR3 reads TGTGCCAGCAGCTTCTTAGCGGGACCCACAGATACGCAGTATTTT. This gives the protein CASSFLAGPTDTQYF.

A remark on this clone: This CDR3 is also generated by other DNA sequences in the sample. The chain couples TRBV3-1 (or the pseudogene TRBV3-2) to TRBJ1-1; D is ambiguous. The CDR3 sequence is 14 residues long. V lost 0 bases, J lost 2 bases, and 7 bases lay in between. Germline-derived CDR1 and CDR2 are LGHDT and YNNKEL (reference sequence). CDR3 in DNA: TGTGCCAGCAGCCAAGATCTGAGAAACACTGAAGCTTTCTTT. Amino acids: CASSQDLRNTEAFF.

The chain combines TRBV4-3 with TRBJ1-6; D gene uncertain. Germline CDR1 and CDR2: LGHNA and YSLEER. The CDR3 length is 15 residues. Trimming shortened V by 8 bases and J by 4 bases, and 15 bases separated the two germline ends. The CDR3 reads CASGYLGVYNSPLHF. The DNA for the CDR3 is TGCGCCAGCGGATACCTCGGGGTTTATAATTCACCCCTCCACTTT.

The V gene is TRBV7-6, the J gene TRBJ1-1; D unclear. The germline gives CDR1 SGHVS, CDR2 FNYEAQ. Trimming took 5 bases from V and 5 from J, leaving 15 bases between them. The CDR3 length is 14 residues. The CDR3 nucleotides read TGTGCCAGCAGCCTTCGGGGAGTTGGGACTGAAGCTTTCTTT. Its protein product is CASSLRGVGTEAFF.

The gene calls are TRBV9 and TRBJ2-3; no clear D. Trimming took off 0 bases at V and 2 bases at J, with 10 bases between the two ends. CDR1 and CDR2 from the germline V gene are SGDLS and YYNGEE. The length of the CDR3 is 15 residues. Here the CDR3 reads CASSVDAGLTDTQYF. CDR3 in DNA: TGTGCCAGCAGCGTAGATGCAGGCCTCACAGATACGCAGTATTTT.

The table lists this clone with a count of one. The chain is built from TRBV9 and TRBJ1-1; the D gene is possibly TRBD1 (6 bases). Between the trimmed V and J ends, which lost 0 bases and 2 bases, there was a span of 11 bases. This CDR3 has 15 residues. Looked up from germline, CDR1 is SGDLS and CDR2 is YYNGEE. CDR3 DNA: TGTGCCAGCAGCGTAGGTGTAGGGGGAAACACTGAAGCTTTCTTT. Translating gives CASSVGVGGNTEAFF.

This chain connects TRBV9 to TRBJ2-2; 8 positions agree with TRBD2. Germline CDR1 reads SGDLS; CDR2 reads YYNGEE. V gave up 4 bases and J gave up 0 bases; unmatched junction bases: 8. The CDR3 sequence is 17 residues long. The CDR3 region has the DNA TGTGCCAGCAGCCAAGATAGCGGGGAGTCGAACACCGGGGAGCTGTTTTTT. It specifies CASSQDSGESNTGELFF.

The rearrangement links TRBV29-1 to TRBJ2-5; 7 positions match TRBD2. The CDR3 extends over 12 amino acids. The germline CDR1 and CDR2 sequences are SQVTM and ANQGSEA. Trimming at V came to 6 bases and at J to 0 bases, leaving 1 base not matched to a gene. The CDR3 loop is CSVGGYQETQYF. CDR3 nucleotides: TGCAGCGTGGGGGGGTACCAAGAGACCCAGTACTTC.

The V and J genes are TRBV5-1 and TRBJ1-2; TRBD1 matches 9 bases. The V segment lost 4 bases and the J segment 8 bases; nucleotides outside the gene matches: 12. Germline V gives CDR1 SGHRS, CDR2 YFSETQ. This CDR3 contains 15 residues. The CDR3 coding sequence is TGCGCCAGCAGCGTCCCGGACAGGGGAGAACAGGGCTACACCTTC. It encodes CASSVPDRGEQGYTF. The full variable domain, completed using reference TRBV5-1 and TRBJ1-2, is KAGVTQTPRYLIKTRGQQVTLSCSPISGHRSVSWYQQTPGQGLQFLFEYFSETQRNKGNFPGRFSGRQFSNSRSEMNVSTLELGDSALYLCASSVPDRGEQGYTFGSGTRLTVV.

This clone occurred a few times. The CDR3 DNA reads as TGCGCCAGCAGCCCCGGGACAGGGAGCTCCTACGAGCAGTACTTC. This gives the protein CASSPGTGSSYEQYF. The J gene is TRBJ2-7, the V gene TRBV4-3, with 9 bases that match TRBD1. Germline assignment: CDR1 LGHNA and CDR2 YSLEER. The CDR3 has 15 amino acids. V shed 4 bases and J 0 bases; nucleotides not matched to a gene: 4.

This clone has only a few counts. V usage is TRBV28 and J usage is TRBJ2-7; D unresolved. The germline CDR1 and CDR2 sequences are MDHEN and SYDVKM. This CDR3 region has 12 residues. V gave up 5 bases and J gave up 2 bases, with 7 bases separating them. CDR3 coding DNA: TGTGCCAGCAGTGCGATGACCTACGAGCAGTACTTC. Protein: CASSAMTYEQYF.

V gene TRBV6-4 combines with J gene TRBJ2-2; 7 nucleotides align to TRBD2. The V gene end was trimmed by 3 bases and the J gene end by 1 base; junction bases not matched to a gene: 5. Germline V gene data show CDR1 as MRHNA and CDR2 as SNTAGT. CDR3 size: 16 residues. The chain's CDR3 is CASSEGGGENTGELFF. The CDR3 region has the DNA TGTGCCAGCAGTGAGGGGGGAGGGGAGAACACCGGGGAGCTGTTTTTT.

This clone was seen more than once but under ten times. This chain uses TRBV6-2 or TRBV6-3 with TRBJ1-3; possible D gene TRBD1, 6 bases. The V gene lost 4 bases and the J gene lost 0 bases, with 10 bases spanning the gap. The CDR3 extends over 15 amino acids. CDR1 is MNHEY and CDR2 is SVGEGT in the germline V gene. CDR3 amino acids: CASSSWDNSGNTIYF. CDR3 DNA sequence: TGTGCCAGCAGTTCGTGGGACAACTCTGGAAACACCATATATTTT.

The chain uses TRBV27 and TRBJ2-7; 9 bases line up with TRBD1. The CDR3 sequence is 14 residues long. V dropped 4 bases and J dropped 7; count of bases not matched to a gene: 8. Per germline, CDR1 MNHEY and CDR2 SMNVEV (reference sequence). The CDR3 spells CASSSPDRGREQYF. The CDR3, as DNA: TGTGCCAGCAGTTCCCCGGACAGGGGACGAGAGCAGTACTTC.

The chain carries TRBV5-1 and TRBJ2-6, with D perhaps matching TRBD1 (5 bases). Germline assignment: CDR1 SGHRS and CDR2 YFSETQ. Trimming took 4 bases from V and 1 from J, leaving 12 bases between them. The CDR3 covers 16 residues. CDR3: CASSEQGGSGANVLTF. DNA of the CDR3: TGCGCCAGCAGCGAGCAGGGCGGTTCTGGGGCCAACGTCCTGACTTTC. Combining the CDR3 with reference TRBV5-1 and TRBJ2-6 gives the whole variable domain KAGVTQTPRYLIKTRGQQVTLSCSPISGHRSVSWYQQTPGQGLQFLFEYFSETQRNKGNFPGRFSGRQFSNSRSEMNVSTLELGDSALYLCASSEQGGSGANVLTFGAGSRLTVL.

J is TRBJ1-1 and V is TRBV27; a weak D match, TRBD1 (5 bases). The V and J ends lost 5 bases and 8 bases respectively, with 15 bases between them. The CDR3 runs 13 residues. The germline CDR1 and CDR2 sequences are MNHEY and SMNVEV (reference sequence). This CDR3 reads CASSTPRGSEAFF. The CDR3 nucleotides are TGTGCCAGCAGTACGCCCCGGGGGTCCGAAGCTTTCTTT.

The rearrangement joins TRBV25-1 to TRBJ1-3; 9 bases map to TRBD1. In germline, CDR1 is MGHDK, CDR2 SYGVNS. The CDR3 loop spans 14 amino acids. V shed 4 bases, J shed 4 bases, and the junction held 2 bases outside the gene matches. CDR3 bases: TGTGCCAGCAGTGTGGGGACAGGGGGAAACACCATATATTTT. As protein: CASSVGTGGNTIYF.

The J gene is TRBJ2-5, the V gene TRBV3-1 (or the pseudogene TRBV3-2), with 7 bases matching TRBD1. Trimming at V came to 6 bases and at J to 3 bases, leaving 10 bases not matched to a gene. Germline CDR1 and CDR2: LGHDT and YNNKEL (reference sequence). The CDR3 runs to 15 residues. The CDR3 region is CASSFIRDREETQYF. In DNA, the CDR3 is TGTGCCAGCAGTTTTATCCGGGACAGAGAAGAGACCCAGTACTTC.